The T cell receptor (beta chain) described here comes from a study of OX40 agonist ivuxolimab in advanced cancers. Background on the study: Dosing consisted of intravenous ivuxolimab at 0.01 to 10 mg/kg every 2 weeks. The mean age was roughly 60 years, ranging from about 23 to 79, with around four fifths of participants male. Three patients responded partially, comprising one with hepatocellular carcinoma and two with cutaneous melanoma.

Germline assignment: CDR1 SGHNT and CDR2 YYREEE (reference sequence). Trimming shortened V by 4 bases and J by 5 bases, and 15 bases separated the two germline ends. The CDR3 length is 14 residues. Method: immunoSEQ multiplex PCR; TCRdb's copy keeps in-frame clones and lacks some. The table has 20,000 to 30,000 clones, about 87% seen once; the top ten hold under 35%. The chain couples TRBV5-4 to TRBJ1-1, with D possibly TRBD1 on 5 matching bases. The material sequenced was CD4+ or CD8+ T cells sorted from blood, taken in a trial of the OX40 agonist ivuxolimab. The clonotype comes from an adult with an advanced solid tumor such as melanoma, head and neck, liver or kidney cancer. CDR3: CASSPFRGTTEAFF. CDR3 DNA sequence: TGTGCCAGCAGCCCATTCCGGGGCACGACTGAAGCTTTCTTT.